The source of this TCR beta chain is a study of CD8 T cells in ankylosing spondylitis. General study findings and limits: A CD8+ phenotype characterized the disease-linked clones, which were relatively rare in peripheral blood. Some motif variants had been reported before (in reactive arthritis synovial fluid and blood). Reportedly, disease-linked clones are significantly enriched in ankylosing spondylitis patients' matched synovial fluid. Roughly eight highly homologous variants made up a TCR beta motif that seemed to typify ankylosing spondylitis blood.

This clonotype showed up many times. Its cognate antigen is unknown. Researchers built TCR beta libraries using quantitative 5'-RACE with molecular barcodes. TCRdb passed the 5' RACE reads through MiXCR, listing each CDR3 protein once. The table lists fewer than 550,000 distinct CDR3 sequences, over 4% of them singletons. Germline assignment: CDR1 KGHDR and CDR2 SFDVKD. Trimming took off 5 bases at V and 4 bases at J, with 10 bases between the two ends. There are 13 residues in the CDR3. V gene TRBV24-1 combines with J gene TRBJ1-2; tentative D call: TRBD1 (6 bases). The receptor was derived from a male donor with ankylosing spondylitis. Material for sequencing was blood, either unsorted or a sorted T cell fraction (not recorded which). In DNA, the CDR3 is TGTGCCACCAGTGGAGGACAGTCCTATGGCTACACCTTC. Amino acids: CATSGGQSYGYTF.